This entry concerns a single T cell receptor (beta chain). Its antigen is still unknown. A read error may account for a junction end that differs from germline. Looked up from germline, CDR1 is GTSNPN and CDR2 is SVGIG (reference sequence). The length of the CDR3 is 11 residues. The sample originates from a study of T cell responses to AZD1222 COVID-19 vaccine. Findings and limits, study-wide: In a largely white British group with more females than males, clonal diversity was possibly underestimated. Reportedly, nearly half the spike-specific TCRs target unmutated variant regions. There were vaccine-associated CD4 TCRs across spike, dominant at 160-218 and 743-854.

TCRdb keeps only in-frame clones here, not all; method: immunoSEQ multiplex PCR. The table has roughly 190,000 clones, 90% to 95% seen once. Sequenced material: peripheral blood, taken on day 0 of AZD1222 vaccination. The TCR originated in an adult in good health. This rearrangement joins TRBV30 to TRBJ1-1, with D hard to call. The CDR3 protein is CEWKANTEAFF. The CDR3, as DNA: TGCGAATGGAAGGCGAACACTGAAGCTTTCTTT.